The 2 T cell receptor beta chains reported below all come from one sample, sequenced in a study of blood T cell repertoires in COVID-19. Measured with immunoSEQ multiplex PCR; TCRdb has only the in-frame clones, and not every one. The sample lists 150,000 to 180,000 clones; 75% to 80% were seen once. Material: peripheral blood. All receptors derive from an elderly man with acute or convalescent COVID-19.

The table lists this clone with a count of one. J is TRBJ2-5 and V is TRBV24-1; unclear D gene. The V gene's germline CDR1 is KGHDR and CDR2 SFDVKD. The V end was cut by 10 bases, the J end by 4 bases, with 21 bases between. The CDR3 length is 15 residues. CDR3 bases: TGTGCCACTTTAGTGAGGCTTCCGCTGATAGAGACCCAGTACTTC. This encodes CATLVRLPLIETQYF.

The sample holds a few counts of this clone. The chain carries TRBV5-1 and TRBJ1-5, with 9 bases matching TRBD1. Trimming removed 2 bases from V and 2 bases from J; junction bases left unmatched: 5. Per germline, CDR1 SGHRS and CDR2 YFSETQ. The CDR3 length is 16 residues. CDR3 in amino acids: CASSLGDRVGNQPQHF. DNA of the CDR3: TGCGCCAGCAGCTTAGGGGACAGGGTGGGCAATCAGCCCCAGCATTTT.